This TCR beta chain was documented in a study of blood T cell repertoires in COVID-19. Trimming shortened V by 1 base and J by 11 bases, and 14 bases separated the two germline ends. The V gene's germline CDR1 is SEHNR and CDR2 FQNEAQ (reference sequence). The CDR3 totals 13 residues. Authors' processing steps: Nucleated cell counts were estimated from reference gene primer amplification. Assay: immunoSEQ multiplex PCR; the TCRdb copy retains only in-frame clones and omits some. The V and J calls and clone size are taken from that table; D and trimming were inferred from the DNA. The profile shows about 200,000 clones, 70% to 85% of them singletons.

Input material: peripheral blood. This sequence originates from a man between 50 and 59 years old who had recovered from COVID-19. The chain combines TRBV7-9 with TRBJ1-1; D is possibly TRBD1 (6 bases). CDR3 DNA: TGTGCCAGCAGCTTAGTAGACAGTAGGGGGGCTTTCTTT. Translated: CASSLVDSRGAFF.